One sample yielded the 18 T cell receptor beta chains listed below, sequenced in a study of cytotoxic CD8 clonotypes in ibrutinib-treated CLL (dated by TCRdb to the early 2020s). Receptors were amplified or captured by the immunoSEQ multiplex PCR assay. The immuneACCESS repertoire file appears here via TCRdb, limited to in-frame rearrangements. These files lack a portion of the clones; in checked studies, under half of the deficit traces to unresolved V genes, and the cause of the others is not known. This sample gives nearly 85,000 clones in total; roughly 77% of them show up just once. The ten largest clones add up to approximately 5.1% of the sample. Interpreted using the paper, the time point label stands for: 12 months on ibrutinib. The sequences come from PBMCs, collected after 12 months of ibrutinib treatment. The receptors here all came from a human donor with chronic lymphocytic leukemia.

The chain recombines TRBV6-5 with TRBJ2-5, with 8 bases lining up with TRBD2. Germline loops: CDR1 MNHEY, CDR2 SVGAGI. Trimming cost V 6 bases and J 5 bases; bases outside gene matches: 11. The CDR3 covers 15 residues. The CDR3 reads CASRRTSWGGETQYF. The DNA for the CDR3 is TGTGCCAGCAGACGGACTAGCTGGGGGGGGGAGACCCAGTACTTC.

The chain combines TRBV19 with TRBJ2-1, with 14 bases that match TRBD2. Germline lookup yields CDR1 LNHDA and CDR2 SQIVND (reference sequence). The V gene end was trimmed by 7 bases and the J gene end by 10 bases; junction bases not matched to a gene: 6. CDR3 length: 14 amino acids. The CDR3 sequence is CASTGLAGVGEQFF. CDR3 coding DNA: TGTGCCAGTACGGGACTAGCGGGAGTAGGGGAGCAGTTCTTC. The variable domain in full, completed from reference TRBV19 and TRBJ2-1, reads DGGITQSPKYLFRKEGQNVTLSCEQNLNHDAMYWYRQDPGQGLRLIYYSQIVNDFQKGDIAEGYSVSREKKESFPLTVTSAQKNPTAFYLCASTGLAGVGEQFFGPGTRLTVL.

The J gene is TRBJ1-1, the V gene TRBV11-1; D is ambiguous. The germline V and J ends were trimmed by 5 bases and 0 bases, with 10 bases remaining between them. The CDR3 extends over 14 amino acids. CDR1 SGHAT and CDR2 FQDESV come from the germline V gene (reference sequence). The CDR3 region has the DNA TGTGCCAGCAGCATCCCCCGGCTGAACACTGAAGCTTTCTTT. This translates into CASSIPRLNTEAFF.

The table lists this clone with a count of one. This CDR3 reads CASSLVVGQGLDEQYF. As DNA, the CDR3 is TGTGCCAGCAGCTTAGTTGTGGGACAGGGTTTGGACGAGCAGTACTTC. The genes are TRBV7-6 and TRBJ2-7; 9 bases are a match to TRBD1. Germline assignment: CDR1 SGHVS and CDR2 FNYEAQ. This CDR3 region has 16 residues. J gave up 5 bases and V 1 base, and 9 bases lay outside the gene matches.

The CDR3 nucleotides are TGTGCCAGTAGCCCCAGGGGCCCCTGGGGCTACACCTTC. Amino acids: CASSPRGPWGYTF. This chain connects TRBV19 to TRBJ1-2; TRBD1 might be the D (6 bases). Trimming took off 6 bases at V and 8 bases at J, with 16 bases between the two ends. The CDR3 totals 13 residues. CDR1 and CDR2 (germline): LNHDA, SQIVND (reference sequence). Combining the CDR3 with reference TRBV19 and TRBJ1-2 gives the whole variable domain DGGITQSPKYLFRKEGQNVTLSCEQNLNHDAMYWYRQDPGQGLRLIYYSQIVNDFQKGDIAEGYSVSREKKESFPLTVTSAQKNPTAFYLCASSPRGPWGYTFGSGTRLTVV.

The V and J genes are TRBV5-1 and TRBJ2-7, with 9 bases fitting TRBD2. CDR1 and CDR2 (germline): SGHRS, YFSETQ. Trimming at V came to 1 base and at J to 2 bases, leaving 4 bases not matched to a gene. The CDR3 covers 15 residues. The CDR3 DNA sequence: TGCGCCAGCAGCTTGTCTCCTAGCGGGGCCTACGAGCAGTACTTC. Amino acids: CASSLSPSGAYEQYF.

This clone has a single count. This rearrangement joins TRBV19 to TRBJ1-3; D remains ambiguous. The germline V gene has CDR1 LNHDA and CDR2 SQIVND (reference sequence). Trimming removed 3 bases at V and 3 bases at J, with 6 bases between. CDR3 length: 13 amino acids. The chain's CDR3 is CASSIGRGNTIYF. The CDR3 nucleotides read TGTGCCAGTAGTATTGGCCGTGGAAACACCATATATTTT.

The CDR3: CSVEDWSQGPQETQYF. DNA of the CDR3: TGCAGCGTTGAAGATTGGTCCCAGGGGCCTCAAGAGACCCAGTACTTC. V usage is TRBV29-1 and J usage is TRBJ2-5; maybe TRBD1 (6 bases). V was clipped by 0 bases and J by 2 bases, with 16 bases between them. CDR3 length: 16 amino acids. Germline V CDR1 and CDR2: SQVTM, ANQGSEA.

The J gene is TRBJ2-1, the V gene TRBV7-2, with a weak D call TRBD2 (7 bases). Germline CDR1 reads SGHTA; CDR2 reads FQGNSA. This CDR3 is built from 12 residues. V dropped 5 bases and J dropped 11 bases, with 13 bases sitting between them. CDR3 sequence: CASSPTGGQQFF. CDR3 sequence (DNA): TGTGCCAGCAGCCCTACGGGGGGCCAGCAGTTCTTC. Filled out from reference TRBV7-2 and TRBJ2-1, the complete variable domain reads GAGVSQSPSNKVTEKGKDVELRCDPISGHTALYWYRQSLGQGLEFLIYFQGNSAPDKSGLPSDRFSAERTGGSVSTLTIQRTQQEDSAVYLCASSPTGGQQFFGPGTRLTVL.

This chain uses TRBV4-2 with TRBJ2-3; D unresolved. This CDR3 comprises 14 residues. Germline loops: CDR1 LGHNA, CDR2 YNFKEQ. V lost 6 bases and J 2 bases, leaving 12 bases between the germline ends. CDR3 residues: CASRFGPTTDTQYF. The CDR3 nucleotides are TGTGCCAGCAGGTTCGGGCCGACCACAGATACGCAGTATTTT.

This CDR3 is CATSSPGQGSTEAFF. The CDR3 nucleotides read TGTGCCACCAGCAGTCCAGGACAGGGATCCACTGAAGCTTTCTTT. V is TRBV15 and J is TRBJ1-1; 8 bases match TRBD1. CDR1 is LNHNV, CDR2 YYDKDF, per germline (reference sequence). V lost 3 bases, J lost 4 bases, and 7 bases stayed unmatched. This CDR3 is built from 15 residues.

The genes are TRBV9 and TRBJ1-1; D is unclear. There are 14 residues in the CDR3. V lost 3 bases and J 0 bases, leaving 9 bases between the germline ends. Germline lookup yields CDR1 SGDLS and CDR2 YYNGEE. CDR3 amino acids: CASSARTLNTEAFF. CDR3 DNA: TGTGCCAGCAGCGCCCGGACCCTGAACACTGAAGCTTTCTTT.

The genes are TRBV4-3 and TRBJ2-4; 7 bases fit TRBD1. This CDR3 has 17 amino acids. Germline V lookup: CDR1 LGHNA, CDR2 YSLEER. The ends lost 0 bases at V and 4 bases at J; junction bases unmatched: 9. The CDR3 DNA follows: TGCGCCAGCAGCCAAGAATCCGTAGGCAGGGGGAAAAACATTCAGTACTTC. Translating gives CASSQESVGRGKNIQYF.

This clone was seen a few times. The chain recombines TRBV2 with TRBJ1-2, with no clear D. Germline CDR1 reads SNHLY; CDR2 reads FYNNEI. V was pared by 7 bases and J by 12 bases, with 15 bases between. CDR3 length: 11 amino acids. DNA of the CDR3: TGTGCCAGCACGAAGATGGTTGGGCACACCTTC. Its protein product is CASTKMVGHTF.

V usage is TRBV7-3 and J usage is TRBJ2-2; the D call may be TRBD1 or TRBD2 (5 bases each). V gave up 8 bases and J gave up 6 bases, with 7 bases separating them. Germline CDR1 reads SGHTA; CDR2 reads FQGTGA. The CDR3 totals 11 residues. The DNA for the CDR3 is TGTGCCAGCGGGGGAGCCGGGGAGCTGTTTTTT. Protein sequence: CASGGAGELFF.

This chain links TRBV5-1 with TRBJ2-3; 7 bases fit TRBD1. The V gene end was trimmed by 4 bases and the J gene end by 2 bases; junction bases not matched to a gene: 4. This CDR3 comprises 14 residues. CDR1 is SGHRS, CDR2 YFSETQ, per germline. The CDR3 here is CASSQGTDTDTQYF. The CDR3 DNA reads TGCGCCAGCAGCCAAGGGACAGACACAGATACGCAGTATTTT. The complete variable domain, with remaining parts taken from reference TRBV5-1 and TRBJ2-3, reads KAGVTQTPRYLIKTRGQQVTLSCSPISGHRSVSWYQQTPGQGLQFLFEYFSETQRNKGNFPGRFSGRQFSNSRSEMNVSTLELGDSALYLCASSQGTDTDTQYFGPGTRLTVL.

This rearrangement joins TRBV6-1 to TRBJ1-1, with D uncertain. Germline V gene lookup returns CDR1 MNHNS and CDR2 SASEGT. There are 14 residues in the CDR3. Between the trimmed V and J ends, which lost 1 base and 1 base, there was a span of 7 bases. The CDR3 spells CASSEEPGNTEAFF. As DNA, the CDR3 is TGTGCCAGCAGTGAAGAGCCCGGGAACACTGAAGCTTTCTTT.

In regard to this clone: Its ends do not fully match the called genes, so a read error is possible. The chain uses TRBV7-7 and TRBJ2-7, with D tentatively TRBD1 (5 bases). Germline V gene data show CDR1 as SSHAT and CDR2 as FNYEAQ (reference sequence). The CDR3 spans 13 residues. CDR3 bases: TGTGCTAGCAGCTTAGGGGCCGCCGCCGAGCAGTACTTC. The encoded protein is CASSLGAAAEQYF.